Each of the 16 T cell receptor beta chains below was sequenced from the same sample in a study of T-cell memory formation after mild COVID-19. Each CDR3 protein gets one entry after TCRdb re-called the 5' RACE reads with MiXCR. The table records under 450,000 distinct CDR3 sequences, around 14% of them present only once. The sequenced sample consisted of PBMCs or a T cell subset sorted from them (not recorded which). Receptor source: a man aged 18 to 29 who had mild COVID-19 (a few samples of this study predate the infection). Cell type and time point are not known.

This clonotype came up a few times. This rearrangement joins TRBV7-6 to TRBJ2-2, with D possibly matching TRBD1 (5 bases). V gave up 3 bases and J gave up 4 bases, with 12 bases separating them. CDR3 length equals 15 residues. Germline CDR1 and CDR2: SGHVS and FNYEAQ. The CDR3 sequence is CASSFWTQGTGELFF. The CDR3 nucleotides are TGTGCCAGCAGCTTTTGGACACAAGGCACCGGGGAGCTGTTTTTT.

This CDR3 reads CASSGYLGQFYGYTF. CDR3 DNA sequence: TGTGCCAGCAGTGGATACCTGGGACAGTTCTATGGCTACACCTTC. V usage is TRBV25-1 and J usage is TRBJ1-2; 7 bases are shared with TRBD1. The germline V gene has CDR1 MGHDK and CDR2 SYGVNS. The length of the CDR3 is 15 residues. V dropped 4 bases and J dropped 4; count of bases not matched to a gene: 9.

This clonotype has more than one count but fewer than ten. The chain's CDR3 is CASSLARSGVSDTQYF. CDR3 coding DNA: TGTGCCAGCAGTTTAGCGCGTAGCGGGGTCTCAGATACGCAGTATTTT. J is TRBJ2-3 and V is TRBV12-3 or TRBV12-4; 8 nucleotides agree with TRBD2. There are 16 residues in the CDR3. V was pared by 0 bases and J by 4 bases, with 6 bases of the junction left unmatched.

V and J are TRBV2 and TRBJ2-4; perhaps TRBD2 as D (5 bases). CDR3 length equals 13 residues. V was clipped by 7 bases and J by 6 bases, with 13 bases between them. CDR1 is SNHLY, CDR2 FYNNEI, per germline. CDR3 amino acids: CASTPERGNIQYF. CDR3 DNA: TGTGCCAGCACCCCGGAACGGGGAAACATTCAGTACTTC. The variable domain in full, with the rest retrieved from reference TRBV2 and TRBJ2-4, is EPEVTQTPSHQVTQMGQEVILRCVPISNHLYFYWYRQILGQKVEFLVSFYNNEISEKSEIFDDQFSVERPDGSNFTLKIRSTKLEDSAMYFCASTPERGNIQYFGAGTRLSVL.

The V and J genes are TRBV4-2 and TRBJ1-1, with 8 bases lining up with TRBD1. Germline trimming cut 3 bases from V and 1 base from J; bases unmatched to any gene: 4. This CDR3 has 15 residues. CDR1 and CDR2 (germline): LGHNA, YNFKEQ. The CDR3 here is CASSQGDRGNTEAFF. CDR3 coding DNA: TGTGCCAGCAGCCAGGGTGACAGGGGGAACACTGAAGCTTTCTTT.

There are many counts of this clonotype. The chain employs TRBV7-2 and TRBJ2-2; the match to TRBD2 covers 9 bases. CDR1 SGHTA and CDR2 FQGNSA come from the germline V gene. V was pared by 6 bases and J by 4 bases, with 12 bases of the junction left unmatched. The CDR3 consists of 17 residues. The CDR3 reads CASRRGGRDAGTGELFF. The CDR3 coding sequence is TGTGCCAGCAGGCGGGGGGGCAGGGACGCCGGCACCGGGGAGCTGTTTTTT.

This chain joins TRBV4-1 and TRBJ1-5; possible D gene TRBD1, 6 bases. CDR3 length: 14 residues. Germline V lookup: CDR1 MGHRA, CDR2 YSYEKL. The V and J ends lost 2 bases and 8 bases respectively, with 13 bases between them. This CDR3 is CASSQRTEGEPQHF. The CDR3 coding sequence is TGCGCCAGCAGCCAAAGGACCGAGGGGGAGCCCCAGCATTTT.

There are a few counts of this clonotype. V gene TRBV6-5 combines with J gene TRBJ2-1; 11 nucleotides match TRBD1. CDR1 and CDR2 (germline): MNHEY, SVGAGI. J gave up 9 bases and V 6 bases, and 10 bases lay outside the gene matches. This CDR3 has 15 residues. This chain's CDR3 is CASRPLGQGVSEQFF. DNA for the CDR3: TGTGCCAGCAGGCCGCTGGGACAGGGGGTAAGTGAGCAGTTCTTC.

This sequence joins TRBV4-1 and TRBJ1-3; D is ambiguous. CDR3 length equals 17 residues. Per the germline V gene, CDR1 is MGHRA and CDR2 is YSYEKL. Trimming shortened V by 0 bases and J by 0 bases, and 12 bases separated the two germline ends. The CDR3 here is CASSQDLPFLSGNTIYF. The CDR3 DNA reads as TGCGCCAGCAGCCAAGATCTACCGTTCCTCTCTGGAAACACCATATATTTT.

Many counts were recorded for this clonotype. The chain links TRBV10-3 to TRBJ2-2; 12 bases fit TRBD2. The CDR3 runs 15 residues. Germline V lookup: CDR1 ENHRY, CDR2 SYGVKD. V was pared by 6 bases and J by 7 bases, with 6 bases of the junction left unmatched. The DNA of the CDR3 is TGTGCCATCAGGCGACTAGCGGGGGACAGCGGGGAGCTGTTTTTT. Amino acid sequence: CAIRRLAGDSGELFF.

J is TRBJ2-1 and V is TRBV28, with D tentatively TRBD2 (5 bases). Germline CDR1 MDHEN, CDR2 SYDVKM. V gave up 5 bases and J gave up 3 bases, with 17 bases separating them. The CDR3 sequence is 16 residues long. CDR3 coding DNA: TGTGCCAGCAGTCCCTCGGCGGGCCTCGACTACAATGAGCAGTTCTTC. It specifies CASSPSAGLDYNEQFF.

This clonotype was seen at least ten times. The gene calls are TRBV7-9 and TRBJ2-7; maybe TRBD1 (5 bases). The CDR3 contains 16 residues. The ends were cut back, 5 bases at V and 2 bases at J, with 19 bases in the middle. Germline values: CDR1 SEHNR, CDR2 FQNEAQ (reference sequence). CDR3 amino acids: CASSRGNWGRAYEQYF. DNA for the CDR3: TGTGCCAGCAGCAGGGGTAATTGGGGTCGAGCCTACGAGCAGTACTTC. Complete variable domain (other parts from reference TRBV7-9 and TRBJ2-7): DTGVSQNPRHKITKRGQNVTFRCDPISEHNRLYWYRQTLGQGPEFLTYFQNEAQLEKSRLLSDRFSAERPKGSFSTLEIQRTEQGDSAMYLCASSRGNWGRAYEQYFGPGTRLTVT.

This clonotype was detected ten times or more. V and J are TRBV5-1 and TRBJ2-1, with TRBD1 matching over 9 bases. Germline CDR1 reads SGHRS; CDR2 reads YFSETQ. V dropped 0 bases and J dropped 2; count of bases not matched to a gene: 12. This CDR3 is built from 19 residues. The CDR3 nucleotides are TGCGCCAGCAGCTTGGGGATTGTCGAACAGGGGGCCACCTACAATGAGCAGTTCTTC. This gives the protein CASSLGIVEQGATYNEQFF.

The gene calls are TRBV20-1 and TRBJ2-7, with 10 bases matching TRBD1. The CDR3 is 14 amino acids. Germline assignment: CDR1 DFQATT and CDR2 SNEGSKA (reference sequence). Trimming removed 2 bases from V and 4 bases from J; junction bases left unmatched: 5. For the CDR3, the DNA is TGCAGTGCTAGAATCCGGGACAGGGGTTACGAGCAGTACTTC. This sequence encodes CSARIRDRGYEQYF.

This clonotype has a count of ten or more. The CDR3 nucleotides are TGTGCCAGCAGTGACCGCTACTATGGCTACACCTTC. Translation: CASSDRYYGYTF. V gene TRBV27 combines with J gene TRBJ1-2; no clear D gene. V was clipped by 5 bases and J by 3 bases, with 7 bases between them. Germline loops: CDR1 MNHEY, CDR2 SMNVEV (reference sequence). This CDR3 is 12 amino acids long.

This clonotype was counted between two and nine times. This rearrangement joins TRBV9 to TRBJ2-2; TRBD1 matches 9 bases. CDR1 SGDLS and CDR2 YYNGEE come from the germline V gene. V was pared by 3 bases and J by 0 bases, with 3 bases of the junction left unmatched. The CDR3 consists of 16 residues. This chain's CDR3 is CASSGDRGTNTGELFF. CDR3 nucleotides: TGTGCCAGCAGCGGAGACAGGGGGACGAACACCGGGGAGCTGTTTTTT.